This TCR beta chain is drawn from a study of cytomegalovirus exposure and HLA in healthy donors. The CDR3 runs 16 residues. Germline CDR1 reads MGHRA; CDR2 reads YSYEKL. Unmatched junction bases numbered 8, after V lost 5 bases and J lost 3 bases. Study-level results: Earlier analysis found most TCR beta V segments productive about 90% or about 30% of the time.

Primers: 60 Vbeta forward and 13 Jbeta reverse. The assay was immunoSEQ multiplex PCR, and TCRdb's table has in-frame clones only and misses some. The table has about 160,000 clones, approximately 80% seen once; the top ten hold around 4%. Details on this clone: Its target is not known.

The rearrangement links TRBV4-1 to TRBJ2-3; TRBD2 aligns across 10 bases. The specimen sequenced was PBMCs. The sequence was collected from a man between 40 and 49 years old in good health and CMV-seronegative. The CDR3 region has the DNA TGCGCCAGCAGCTTAGAAAGCGGGGGGGCTACAGATACGCAGTATTTT. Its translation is CASSLESGGATDTQYF.